The T cell receptor beta chain under discussion was sequenced for a study of T cells in Graves' hyperthyroidism and ophthalmopathy (dated by TCRdb to the late 2010s). Regarding the study in general: Peripheral blood samples were taken at the time of initial diagnosis, prior to any treatment. TCR V-J signatures able to tell the groups apart were searched for in a discovery cohort of some 97 patients, of whom 40 to 45 had Graves' ophthalmopathy and roughly 57 had stable Graves' hyperthyroidism. Prospective prediction of ophthalmopathy was tested in an independent validation cohort of approximately 19 hyperthyroidism patients and 17 patients who later progressed to ophthalmopathy. The 100 discovery patients were randomly split 7:3 into training and test sets. The study also compared thyroid tissue and blood T-cell repertoires from over 5 Graves' hyperthyroidism patients. After blood sampling, hyperthyroidism patients were treated with methimazole at a starting dose of 30 mg daily, and ophthalmopathy patients were treated with high-dose intravenous methylprednisolone. TCR Vbeta CDR3 sequencing of approximately 140 peripheral blood samples (under 45 ophthalmopathy, 75 hyperthyroidism and around 17 progressor patients) is reported in the paper. Broader findings and caveats from the paper: In cross-validation, a model built on a 13 V-J signature told ophthalmopathy apart from stable hyperthyroidism with 87.88% sensitivity and around 84% specificity, and in testing the same model reached 80%/75%. In validation, the model predicted progression to ophthalmopathy with just under 71% sensitivity and roughly 75% specificity, a median of around six months before onset. Most expanded thyroid clonotypes (frequency above 0.001) were also found in blood, which suggests that blood repertoires may mirror thyroid immune responses. No statistical method was used to set the sample size in advance, and investigators knew the group allocation.

Stable Graves' hyperthyroidism was defined as no progression to ophthalmopathy during 18 months of follow-up. Hyperthyroidism patients were newly diagnosed, had a disease duration of under 2 months, and were aged 18 to 65 years. Any patient with an uncontrolled infection, another autoimmune disease, pregnancy or lactation was excluded. Diagnoses relied on clinical symptoms, serum thyroxine and TRAb, thyroid ultrasound and orbital computed tomography. PBMCs were separated from 7.5 to 10 ml of fresh peripheral blood using Ficoll-Paque density gradient centrifugation. Total RNA was extracted using Trizol reagent, and RNA quality was assessed on an Agilent 2100 Bioanalyzer. Comment on this clonotype: Its antigen is currently not known. Base qualities are not at hand, and no much larger clone is one base apart.

The TCR beta CDR3 regions were amplified from the RNA transcripts. The first round of RT-PCR for the TCR CDR3 was performed with the HTBI primer set and the Qiagen OneStep RT-PCR kit. A second multiplex PCR round built the libraries, followed by size selection and purification. Sequencing of the libraries was done on an Illumina HiSeq2000 using paired-end 100 bp reads. Per the source publication's procedure: SOAPnuke was used to process the raw data, with reads discarded if the reads contained adapters or uncalled bases, had a mean Phred below 15, or lacked an exact constant-primer or identifier match. High-quality paired reads were merged with COPE v1.2.5, and unique nucleotide sequences were defined as clonotypes. MiTCR v1.1 was used to align clonotypes to the IMGT TRBV, TRBD and TRBJ reference segments. Only V-J combinations with frequency above 0.0001, covering about 99% of repertoires, were analysed. A TCS score was defined as the ratio between F50 (clonal expansion) and ExV (chaos), using BLOSUM62-based TCRdist between CDR3 peptides within each V-J. Welch's t-statistics and random forest reduced roughly 530 V-J features to around 14, which were used in a naive Bayes classifier (R e1071). The Morisita-Horn index was used to measure how similar the thyroid and blood repertoires were. TCRdb's own reprocessing of the public reads used fastp at Q25 and MiXCR and kept productive beta chains. When rows share a CDR3 protein, they turn into one entry using the most common DNA and genes. These V and J calls originate from TCRdb's pipeline instead of the authors' own analysis. The sample contains hundreds of thousands of distinct CDR3 sequences, 35% to 45% of them found a single time. Roughly 8.3% of the sample rests with the top ten.

The clonotype was recovered from a man aged 18-30 years with Graves' hyperthyroidism. The material sequenced was blood.

The bases are TGCAGTGCTAGAAACAGGAAGAACACTGAAGCTTTCTTT. This gives the protein CSARNRKNTEAFF. Rearrangement joined TRBV20-1 to TRBJ1-1; the D gene is possibly TRBD1, with 5 bases matching. V is shortened by 2 bases, J by 1 base, and the region joining them spans 8 bases. The CDR3 contains 13 residues, cysteine and phenylalanine counted. This entry keeps only the CDR3 DNA: 39 bases, framed from base 1. The germline V gene encodes CDR1 DFQATT and CDR2 SNEGSKA (reference sequence).